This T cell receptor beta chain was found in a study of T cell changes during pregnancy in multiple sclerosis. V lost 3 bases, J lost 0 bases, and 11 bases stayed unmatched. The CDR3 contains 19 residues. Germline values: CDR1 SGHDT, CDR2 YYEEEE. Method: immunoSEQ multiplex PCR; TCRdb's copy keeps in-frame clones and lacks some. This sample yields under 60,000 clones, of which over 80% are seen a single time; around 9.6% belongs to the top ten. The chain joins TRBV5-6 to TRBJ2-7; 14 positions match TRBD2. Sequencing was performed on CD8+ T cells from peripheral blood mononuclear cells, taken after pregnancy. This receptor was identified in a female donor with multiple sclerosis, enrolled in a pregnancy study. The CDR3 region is CASSSRRGLAGASSYEQYF. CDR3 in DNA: TGTGCCAGCAGCTCTCGGCGGGGACTAGCGGGGGCCAGCTCCTACGAGCAGTACTTC.